This T cell receptor beta chain was identified in a study of OX40 agonist ivuxolimab in advanced cancers. Study-wide context: Prior anti-PD-1, anti-PD-L1 or anti-CTLA-4 therapy was allowed; around 40% had some.

Whole-study results and caveats: Expanded clones were, on average, more numerous in CD8+ T cells than in CD4+. The antigens recognized by the expanded peripheral T cells, that is their antigen specificity, were not determined.

V lost 3 bases, J lost 0 bases, and 11 bases lay in between. This CDR3 is built from 15 residues. The germline V gene encodes CDR1 SGHTA and CDR2 FQGNSA. Sequenced by immunoSEQ multiplex PCR; TCRdb stores in-frame clones only, minus some. The data contain tens of thousands of clones, over 80% of them seen just once; the ten biggest clones take up over 10%. For this clone: Its cognate antigen is unknown.

The rearrangement links TRBV7-2 to TRBJ1-1; D might be TRBD1 (5 bases). The sample was CD4+ or CD8+ T cells sorted from blood, taken in a trial of the OX40 agonist ivuxolimab. This receptor was identified in an adult with an advanced solid tumor such as melanoma, head and neck, liver or kidney cancer. The CDR3 region is CASSLGWGVNTEAFF. CDR3 nucleotide sequence: TGTGCCAGCAGCTTGGGCTGGGGGGTGAACACTGAAGCTTTCTTT.